Sequencing of this TCR beta chain was carried out in a study of sequential checkpoint blockade in melanoma (dated by TCRdb to about 2019). Broadly, across the study: In a 1:1 randomization, patients received either first-line nivolumab then ipilimumab (arm A) or ipilimumab then nivolumab (arm B). Maintenance nivolumab came after each of the two trial sequences. DNA from 91 pretreatment melanoma tumor samples was subjected to TCRbeta immunosequencing. For 20 to 25 patients, matched tumor biopsies were taken both before treatment and at week 13, after single-agent nivolumab (arm A) or ipilimumab (arm B). About 82% of the matched tumor biopsy pairs taken before and after treatment were from the same lesion.

TCRbeta CDR3 regions were immunosequenced from genomic DNA with the immunoSEQ Assay. Prior to high-throughput sequencing, genomic DNA was amplified by bias-controlled multiplex PCR. As for the authors' bioinformatics: To quantify the absolute abundance of each unique TCRbeta CDR3 region, the sequences were collapsed and filtered. Clonality, defined as 1 minus Pielou's evenness, was calculated using only productive rearrangements. Tumor T-cell fraction was calculated by normalizing TCRbeta template counts to usable DNA, which was estimated from several housekeeping genes. A previously published method was used to identify clones with significantly greater frequencies in on-treatment samples than in baseline samples. The clones in this table, taken by TCRdb from immuneACCESS, are in-frame only. Not every clone is retained; where verified, under half of the shortfall comes from an unresolved V gene, and the cause of the rest is unknown. V and J calls and clone size are as listed in that table; D and trimming were resolved from the DNA. This sample has thousands of clones in its table, and roughly 20% of those were observed once. 9.5% to 15% of the sample is taken by the ten largest.

According to the study, the label for this sample's treatment or condition signals: randomized to nivolumab then ipilimumab (arm A) or the reverse (arm B). Prior DNA-damaging chemotherapy had not been received by any trial patient. Samples were obtained from patients with melanoma enrolled in CheckMate 064, a randomized, open-label phase II trial of sequential checkpoint blockade. Tumor TCR sequencing used genomic DNA from formalin-fixed paraffin-embedded (FFPE) tissue samples. Reading from cysteine to phenylalanine, the CDR3 counts 15 amino acids. CDR3 DNA is the only sequence kept; it has 45 bases, read in frame from the first base. V is pared back by 1 base and J by 1 base, with 10 bases lying between the germline termini. The germline V gene specifies SGHNT as CDR1 and YENEEA as CDR2. Compared with the rest of its sample, this clone is medium-sized (0.01 to 0.1%). The antigen it recognizes is unknown. It has no much larger one-base neighbor in the sample; base qualities were not kept.

General conclusions and limits of the study: The response-prediction model combining TCR metrics and mutation burden needs validation in larger, independent patient cohorts. Clinical benefit was about 30 times more likely to be achieved by patients whose tumor T-cell fraction and clonality increased by week 13. PD-L1 staining and CD8+ T-cell counts correlated with tumor T-cell fraction and clonality, whereas mutational load did not. Among patients in the nivolumab-first arm (arm A), tumor TIL clonality before treatment was associated with response (P = .04). Small sample sizes and reduced statistical power limited the analyses of tumor T-cell fraction within each arm.

The receptor was isolated from a human donor with melanoma. Recombination joined TRBV11-3 with TRBJ1-1; the D gene cannot be named for sure. The sample here was tumor tissue (inferred from file names), taken from a patient given nivolumab and ipilimumab in sequence. The CDR3 reads as follows: CASSLVSQGNTEAFF. The DNA sequence is given as TGTGCCAGCAGCTTAGTGTCCCAAGGGAACACTGAAGCTTTCTTT.